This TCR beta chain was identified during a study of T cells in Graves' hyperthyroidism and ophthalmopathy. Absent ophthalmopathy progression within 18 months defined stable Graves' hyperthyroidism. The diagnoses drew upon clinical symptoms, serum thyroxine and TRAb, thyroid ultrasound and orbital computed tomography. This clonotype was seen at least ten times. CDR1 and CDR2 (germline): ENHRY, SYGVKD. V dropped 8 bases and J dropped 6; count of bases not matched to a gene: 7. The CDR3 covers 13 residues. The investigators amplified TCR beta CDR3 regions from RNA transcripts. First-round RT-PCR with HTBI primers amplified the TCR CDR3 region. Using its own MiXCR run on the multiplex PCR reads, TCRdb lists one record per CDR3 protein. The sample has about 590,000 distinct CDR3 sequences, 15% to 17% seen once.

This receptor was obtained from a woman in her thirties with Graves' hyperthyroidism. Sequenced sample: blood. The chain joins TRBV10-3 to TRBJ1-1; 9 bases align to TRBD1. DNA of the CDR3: TGTGCCATCGGACGGGACAGGGACGCTGAAGCTTTCTTT. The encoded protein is CAIGRDRDAEAFF.